Each of the 29 T cell receptor beta chains below was sequenced from the same sample in a study of beta chain features in type 1 diabetes. cDNA synthesis used the whole RNA isolate, giving expressed TCRB sequences. This table comes from immunoSEQ multiplex PCR, and its TCRdb copy is limited to in-frame clones, with some not included. The sample shows roughly 150,000 clones, about 9.1% of them seen only once. The sample comprised central memory CD4+ T cells from blood. The receptors shown here come from a woman aged 18-29 years in good health.

This clone was seen more than once but under ten times. The chain combines TRBV4-1 with TRBJ1-5, with D maybe TRBD1 (6 bases). V was clipped by 3 bases and J by 6 bases, with 12 bases between them. The CDR3 extends over 14 amino acids. The germline CDR1 and CDR2 sequences are MGHRA and YSYEKL. The CDR3 here is CASSHTGKTQPQHF. The CDR3 region has the DNA TGCGCCAGCAGCCACACAGGGAAGACTCAGCCCCAGCATTTT.

This clone was picked up a small number of times. The chain carries TRBV27 and TRBJ1-6; 9 bases line up with TRBD1. Trimming removed 6 bases from V and 7 bases from J; junction bases left unmatched: 4. CDR1 is MNHEY, CDR2 SMNVEV, per germline (reference sequence). CDR3 length: 14 residues. The CDR3 protein is CASSFGQGNSPLHF. DNA for the CDR3: TGTGCCAGCAGCTTCGGACAGGGGAATTCACCCCTCCACTTT.

This rearrangement joins TRBV5-1 to TRBJ1-4; 10 bases match TRBD1. The CDR3 runs to 15 residues. Trimming removed 0 bases from V and 8 bases from J; junction bases left unmatched: 4. The germline CDR1 and CDR2 sequences are SGHRS and YFSETQ. CDR3 loop: CASSLAGTGEEKLFF. In DNA, the CDR3 is TGCGCCAGCAGCTTGGCCGGGACAGGGGAGGAAAAACTGTTTTTT.

This clone has only a few counts. The rearrangement uses TRBV19 and TRBJ2-1; 10 positions match TRBD2. Germline loops: CDR1 LNHDA, CDR2 SQIVND (reference sequence). J gave up 10 bases and V 3 bases, and 12 bases lay outside the gene matches. This CDR3 has 16 amino acids. CDR3 loop: CASSISGSSGRKEQFF. The CDR3 DNA follows: TGTGCCAGTAGTATCAGTGGGTCTAGCGGGAGAAAGGAGCAGTTCTTC.

This chain connects TRBV18 to TRBJ1-5; D call uncertain. The CDR3 totals 16 residues. With 0 bases removed from V and 1 base from J, the gap between germline ends came to 10 bases. Germline CDR1 and CDR2: KGHSH and LQKENI. The CDR3 region has the DNA TGTGCCAGCTCACCACCAGGCGGGTACAGCAATCAGCCCCAGCATTTT. This translates into CASSPPGGYSNQPQHF.

This clone has just a few counts. V usage is TRBV19 and J usage is TRBJ1-2; D is ambiguous. The CDR3 extends over 14 amino acids. Germline-derived CDR1 and CDR2 are LNHDA and SQIVND (reference sequence). The ends were cut back, 1 base at V and 6 bases at J, with 12 bases in the middle. The CDR3 DNA reads as TGTGCCAGTAGTATAGTTGGCGGGCGAGATGGCTACACCTTC. Translated, it gives CASSIVGGRDGYTF.

This clone was counted only a few times. The chain couples TRBV5-6 to TRBJ1-5; weak D call: TRBD1 (6 bases). CDR1 and CDR2 (germline): SGHDT, YYEEEE. Trimming took off 3 bases at V and 0 bases at J, with 10 bases between the two ends. CDR3 length: 15 residues. CDR3 DNA sequence: TGTGCCAGCAGCTCCACAGGGACTAGCAATCAGCCCCAGCATTTT. This gives the protein CASSSTGTSNQPQHF.

The chain joins TRBV25-1 to TRBJ2-5; 8 positions match TRBD2. CDR1 is MGHDK and CDR2 is SYGVNS in the germline V gene. Trimming took 0 bases from V and 6 from J; bases not matched to a gene: 6. This CDR3 is 15 amino acids long. CDR3 region: CASSEYSGSTQTQYF. The CDR3 bases are TGTGCCAGCAGTGAATACAGCGGGAGCACCCAGACCCAGTACTTC.

V usage is TRBV18 and J usage is TRBJ1-1, with D tentatively TRBD1 (5 bases). CDR1 is KGHSH, CDR2 LQKENI, per germline. V was trimmed by 4 bases and J by 7 bases, leaving 16 bases between them. The CDR3 sequence is 14 residues long. Here the CDR3 reads CASSRDGGDGEAFF. CDR3 in DNA: TGTGCCAGCTCACGTGACGGGGGGGACGGTGAAGCTTTCTTT.

The V and J genes are TRBV5-1 and TRBJ1-2, with 7 bases aligning to TRBD1. CDR3 size: 14 residues. Trimming cost V 1 base and J 4 bases; bases outside gene matches: 4. CDR1 is SGHRS and CDR2 is YFSETQ in the germline V gene. The CDR3 loop reads CASSLPDRVYGYTF. CDR3 sequence (DNA): TGCGCCAGCAGCTTGCCCGACAGGGTCTATGGCTACACCTTC.

The V and J genes are TRBV7-2 and TRBJ2-2; D not certain. This CDR3 has 14 residues. Per the germline V gene, CDR1 is SGHTA and CDR2 is FQGNSA. V was clipped by 0 bases and J by 5 bases, with 7 bases between them. CDR3 in DNA: TGTGCCAGCAGCTTAGCCGCACTTACCGGGGAGCTGTTTTTT. Its protein is CASSLAALTGELFF. Together with reference TRBV7-2 and TRBJ2-2, the CDR3 gives the full variable domain: GAGVSQSPSNKVTEKGKDVELRCDPISGHTALYWYRQSLGQGLEFLIYFQGNSAPDKSGLPSDRFSAERTGGSVSTLTIQRTQQEDSAVYLCASSLAALTGELFFGEGSRLTVL.

This clone appeared a few times. The V and J genes are TRBV7-8 and TRBJ2-7, with 8 bases aligning to TRBD1. CDR3 size: 13 residues. Germline lookup yields CDR1 SGHVS and CDR2 FQNEAQ. The trim removed 4 bases at V and 6 bases at J, leaving 5 bases unmatched. DNA for the CDR3: TGTGCCAGCAGCTCGGACAGGGATGCCGAGCAGTACTTC. The encoded protein is CASSSDRDAEQYF.

The sample holds a few counts of this clone. The chain links TRBV30 to TRBJ1-5; 7 nucleotides line up with TRBD1. The CDR3 length is 14 residues. Trimming took 1 base from V and 11 from J; bases not matched to a gene: 11. Germline CDR1 reads GTSNPN; CDR2 reads SVGIG (reference sequence). CDR3 sequence (DNA): TGTGCCTGGAGTGAGGGGACAGCGTGGCGGGCCCAGCATTTT. Its protein is CAWSEGTAWRAQHF.

This rearrangement joins TRBV7-9 to TRBJ1-6; TRBD1 is a possible D gene (6 bases). The CDR3 runs to 15 residues. The germline V gene encodes CDR1 SEHNR and CDR2 FQNEAQ (reference sequence). The V end lost 3 bases, the J end lost 5 bases, and 11 bases lay between the germline ends. CDR3 coding DNA: TGTGCCAGCAGCTTCCTGGACAGAGATAATTCACCCCTCCACTTT. It encodes CASSFLDRDNSPLHF.

This clone was seen more than once but under ten times. The chain has TRBV7-9 and TRBJ2-7; the D is unclear. Germline V lookup: CDR1 SEHNR, CDR2 FQNEAQ (reference sequence). The CDR3 consists of 11 residues. V was shortened by 2 bases and J by 3 bases, with 2 bases between the two germline ends. The CDR3 loop reads CASSLYYEQYF. In DNA form, the CDR3 reads TGTGCCAGCAGCTTATACTACGAGCAGTACTTC.

This clone was counted many times. The chain links TRBV29-1 to TRBJ2-4; the match to TRBD2 covers 7 bases. The CDR3 loop spans 11 amino acids. The J segment lost 9 bases and the V segment lost 5 bases, leaving 4 bases of the junction unmatched. Per the germline V gene, CDR1 is SQVTM and CDR2 is ANQGSEA. This CDR3 is CSVRLAGIQYF. For the CDR3, the DNA is TGCAGCGTTCGACTAGCAGGCATTCAGTACTTC.

V is TRBV11-3 and J is TRBJ1-3, with a weak D call TRBD1 (6 bases). Germline lookup yields CDR1 SGHNT and CDR2 YENEEA. The CDR3 extends over 15 amino acids. Trimming removed 2 bases from V and 4 bases from J, with 12 bases in between. The CDR3 sequence is CASSLNQGTGNTIYF. As DNA, the CDR3 is TGTGCCAGCAGCTTAAATCAGGGGACGGGAAACACCATATATTTT.

The chain uses TRBV11-1 and TRBJ2-3, with TRBD1 matching 7 bases. Germline V gene sequence: CDR1 SGHAT, CDR2 FQDESV (reference sequence). J lost 9 bases, V lost 4 bases, and 4 bases had no gene match. The CDR3 totals 12 residues. DNA of the CDR3: TGTGCCAGCAGCTCGACAGGGAACACGCAGTATTTT. Translation gives CASSSTGNTQYF.

The V and J genes are TRBV27 and TRBJ1-6, with D tentatively TRBD1 (6 bases). CDR1 MNHEY and CDR2 SMNVEV come from the germline V gene (reference sequence). The CDR3 extends over 15 amino acids. The V end lost 0 bases, the J end lost 7 bases, and 10 bases lay between the germline ends. CDR3 loop: CASSLSVQGNSPLHF. The CDR3 region has the DNA TGTGCCAGCAGTTTATCGGTACAGGGAAATTCACCCCTCCACTTT.

CDR3 nucleotide sequence: TGTGCCAGCAGCGTAGGGGAACGTGGGACAGGGAGGAACACTGAAGCTTTCTTT. Its translation: CASSVGERGTGRNTEAFF. This chain links TRBV9 with TRBJ1-1, with TRBD1 identical over 9 bases. This CDR3 is 18 amino acids long. Germline-derived CDR1 and CDR2 are SGDLS and YYNGEE. J lost 1 base, V lost 0 bases, and 10 bases had no gene match.

This chain connects TRBV7-8 to TRBJ2-5; 8 nucleotides align to TRBD1. This CDR3 has 15 residues. Germline V gene lookup returns CDR1 SGHVS and CDR2 FQNEAQ. V was clipped by 1 base and J by 3 bases; unmatched bases: 4. CDR3 amino acids: CASSLVGQGEETQYF. DNA for the CDR3: TGTGCCAGCAGCTTAGTCGGACAGGGAGAAGAGACCCAGTACTTC.

This clone showed up just a few times. V is TRBV4-2 and J is TRBJ2-1; 8 positions agree with TRBD2. The CDR3 totals 18 residues. V shed 0 bases and J 3 bases; nucleotides not matched to a gene: 10. Germline V gene lookup returns CDR1 LGHNA and CDR2 YNFKEQ. The CDR3 here is CASSQDAGGVGNYNEQFF. CDR3 DNA: TGTGCCAGCAGCCAAGACGCGGGAGGCGTCGGAAACTACAATGAGCAGTTCTTC.

The table lists this clone with a few counts. J is TRBJ2-1 and V is TRBV5-4, with 13 bases aligning to TRBD2. Germline-derived CDR1 and CDR2 are SGHNT and YYREEE (reference sequence). The CDR3 runs to 15 residues. V trimming: 4 bases; J trimming: 7 bases; junction bases outside the gene matches: 5. CDR3 region: CASSRTSGSTNEQFF. CDR3 DNA: TGTGCCAGCAGCCGGACTAGCGGGAGTACGAATGAGCAGTTCTTC.

The chain links TRBV4-2 to TRBJ2-7, with a weak D call TRBD2 (6 bases). The CDR3 loop spans 16 amino acids. Germline values: CDR1 LGHNA, CDR2 YNFKEQ. Deletions cut 1 base from V and 3 bases from J, with 16 bases between. The CDR3 DNA reads as TGTGCCAGCAGCCAAGGACCAAGCGGAGGGAGCTACGAGCAGTACTTC. It codes for CASSQGPSGGSYEQYF.

The gene calls are TRBV7-3 and TRBJ2-2; tentative D call: TRBD1 (6 bases). The CDR3 sequence is 14 residues long. The V end lost 4 bases, the J end lost 5 bases, and 11 bases lay between the germline ends. Germline assignment: CDR1 SGHTA and CDR2 FQGTGA. The CDR3: CASSSGTPTGELFF. For the CDR3, the DNA is TGTGCCAGCAGCTCCGGGACACCTACCGGGGAGCTGTTTTTT. The full variable domain, rest sourced from reference TRBV7-3 and TRBJ2-2, is GAGVSQTPSNKVTEKGKYVELRCDPISGHTALYWYRQSLGQGPEFLIYFQGTGAADDSGLPNDRFFAVRPEGSVSTLKIQRTERGDSAVYLCASSSGTPTGELFFGEGSRLTVL.

This clone was seen many times. V usage is TRBV4-3 and J usage is TRBJ1-2; 10 nucleotides align to TRBD1. The V and J ends lost 1 base and 5 bases, in that order; junction bases with no gene match: 7. The CDR3 consists of 16 residues. Germline lookup yields CDR1 LGHNA and CDR2 YSLEER. In nucleotides, the CDR3 is TGCGCCAGCAGCCAAGCGGGACAGGGGATGATTTATGGCTACACCTTC. It is translated as CASSQAGQGMIYGYTF.

The chain combines TRBV9 with TRBJ1-2; D remains ambiguous. Between the trimmed V and J ends, which lost 0 bases and 4 bases, there was a span of 13 bases. The length of the CDR3 is 15 residues. Germline V gene lookup returns CDR1 SGDLS and CDR2 YYNGEE. The CDR3 nucleotides are TGTGCCAGCAGCGTAGAGGAGGGAAGGACCTATGGCTACACCTTC. This sequence encodes CASSVEEGRTYGYTF.

This clone was seen a handful of times. The chain uses TRBV5-6 and TRBJ2-7; 7 nucleotides align to TRBD1. Germline-derived CDR1 and CDR2 are SGHDT and YYEEEE. The CDR3 covers 14 residues. The trim removed 4 bases at V and 6 bases at J, leaving 10 bases unmatched. The CDR3 spells CASSPDGDSLEQYF. CDR3 DNA: TGTGCCAGCAGCCCCGATGGGGACAGCCTCGAGCAGTACTTC. The full variable domain, its missing parts supplied by reference TRBV5-6 and TRBJ2-7, is DAGVTQSPTHLIKTRGQQVTLRCSPKSGHDTVSWYQQALGQGPQFIFQYYEEEERQRGNFPDRFSGHQFPNYSSELNVNALLLGDSALYLCASSPDGDSLEQYFGPGTRLTVT.

This clone showed up just a few times. The chain uses TRBV27 and TRBJ1-3, with D perhaps matching TRBD1 (6 bases). From germline, CDR1 is MNHEY and CDR2 SMNVEV (reference sequence). Trimming removed 5 bases from V and 4 bases from J, with 15 bases in between. This CDR3 has 15 amino acids. CDR3 DNA sequence: TGTGCCAGCAGTCGATCAGGGGATACAGGAAACACCATATATTTT. It yields the protein CASSRSGDTGNTIYF.